The entry below gives a single T cell receptor (beta chain) sequence along with its context. Germline CDR1 DFQATT, CDR2 SNEGSKA (reference sequence). There are 14 residues in the CDR3. The V segment lost 3 bases and the J segment 8 bases; nucleotides outside the gene matches: 4. These data come from a study of blood T cell repertoires in COVID-19. In the authors' workflow: How many nucleated cells were present was estimated from reference gene primer amplification. Sequenced by immunoSEQ multiplex PCR; TCRdb stores in-frame clones only, minus some. That table gives V, J and clone size, and the DNA gave D and trimming. The sample carries fewer than 250,000 clones, 80% recorded once.

V and J are TRBV20-1 and TRBJ2-1; 13 nucleotides line up with TRBD2. The sequencing input was PBMCs or T cells enriched from blood (not recorded which). The origin of this receptor is a middle-aged woman with acute COVID-19. The CDR3 loop is CSASQTSGRDEQFF. CDR3 sequence (DNA): TGCAGTGCTAGTCAAACTAGCGGGAGGGATGAGCAGTTCTTC.